This TCR beta chain was sequenced during a study of cytomegalovirus exposure and HLA in healthy donors. Notes on the study in general: The likely explanation for a cluster of highly shared sequence variants was sequencing artifact. As was reported, the classifier diagnosed cytomegalovirus status with high specificity and sensitivity.

It was with 60 Vbeta and 13 Jbeta primers that the PCR ran. Original data processing: In a later analysis, some 80 million unique TCR beta chains included roughly 11 million shared by two or more donors. Generated by immunoSEQ multiplex PCR, the TCRdb table keeps only in-frame clones and is missing some. V and J calls and clone size are given by that table; D and trimming were obtained from the DNA. Of 200,000 to 250,000 clones listed, roughly 80% were seen once; the top ten hold 5% to 6.5%. Germline CDR1 SGHAT, CDR2 FQNNGV. Trimming cost V 6 bases and J 4 bases, with 13 bases left between them. This CDR3 contains 14 residues. Turning to this clone: Antigen unknown.

The sample comprised PBMCs. This TCR came from a middle-aged woman in good health and CMV-seropositive. The chain is built from TRBV11-2 and TRBJ2-4, with D perhaps TRBD1 (5 bases). DNA for the CDR3: TGTGCCAGCAGTCAACAGGCAGGGAAAAACATTCAGTACTTC. Protein: CASSQQAGKNIQYF.